This T cell receptor beta chain was recorded in a study of blood T cell repertoires in COVID-19 (dated by TCRdb to the early 2020s). Concerning the study at large: The collaborator samples originated in the United States, Italy and Spain and spanned the acute and convalescent phases of COVID-19. The prospective study material was composed of cDNA or gDNA derived from T cells, B-cell-depleted T cells, or PBMCs. Deeply sampled blood TCRbeta repertoires from subjects exposed to, actively infected with, or recovered from COVID-19 were included in the dataset. The repertoires were made available in a free public database intended to serve as a resource for research on the immune response to SARS-CoV-2. The samples were drawn from the first 160 participants of the ongoing ImmuneRACE study and from some 1,300 subjects provided by 6 global collaborators. The sample metadata nearly always contained a de-identified subject ID, COVID-19 status, age in years and sex. Where HLA class I and class II types were available, the types were taken from metadata supplied by the sample provider, not from assay-based typing. Points the paper makes about the study in general: The quantity of clinical and demographic metadata differed by source and by participant and was supplied without curation.

TCRbeta CDR3 regions were amplified from genomic DNA by means of the immunoSEQ Assay, a bias-controlled multiplex PCR. On the authors' methods: Within the assay, amplification of reference gene primers was used to estimate how many nucleated cells each sample contained. Sequence reads were collapsed and filtered to measure the absolute abundance of every unique TCRbeta CDR3 rearrangement. For each sample, productive Simpson clonality was calculated as the square root of Simpson's diversity index across productive rearrangements. TCRdb stores this immuneACCESS table with in-frame sequences only. Part of the clones is absent; in the studies checked, under half of the shortfall reflects unresolved V genes, and no reason is known for the rest. From that table come the V and J calls and clone size; the DNA was used to work out D and trimming. The sample yields about 210,000 clones; around 83% were counted once. In total, the top ten clones hold 3% to 3.5% of the sample.

In the prospective study, participants were roughly 18 to 90 years old, resided in approximately 25 geographic areas of the United States, and were enrolled through a virtual design. In the prospective study, participants were assigned to cohorts based on the clinical history participants reported in a screening survey and a study questionnaire. Exposed participants had been in contact, within 2 weeks of entering the study, with a person who had a PCR-confirmed or clinician-diagnosed case of COVID-19. Mobile phlebotomists in the prospective study collected whole blood, serum and a nasopharyngeal or oropharyngeal swab from every participant. Participants in the prospective study had the option to provide additional blood draws and questionnaires over an approximately 2-month period. Before DNA extraction, prospective study blood samples were shipped either frozen or at room temperature. A word on this clone: The clone's antigen remains unknown. The input lacks base qualities; no much larger clone sits a single base away.

V is reduced by 7 bases and J by 2 bases, leaving a spacing of 18 bases between them. The CDR1 and CDR2 encoded by the germline V gene (reference sequence) are MNHEY and SMNVEV. CDR3 length: 15 amino acids, cysteine to phenylalanine. CDR3 DNA is the only sequence kept; it has 45 bases, read in frame from the first base. Sequencing used PBMCs or T cells enriched from blood (not recorded which). The chain couples TRBV27 to TRBJ2-7; no confident D gene assignment can be made. This TCR was recovered from a woman in her thirties who had been exposed to COVID-19. The CDR3 protein is CASKFSEPSAYEQYF. The nucleotide sequence reads as follows: TGTGCCAGCAAATTTTCAGAACCATCAGCCTACGAGCAGTACTTC.